Given below is one TCR beta chain in context. Antigen unknown. The source of the sample is a study of cytomegalovirus exposure and HLA in healthy donors. Study as a whole: Earlier findings included nearly 120 million unique TCR beta sequences obtained from around 180 million T cells.

Study outcomes and limitations: Through in vitro validation, three CMV-associated chains were shown to be specific for CMV antigens. Other equally common chains were less clonally expanded than HLA-associated TCR beta chains, a later analysis showed.

The PCR made use of 60 Vbeta and 13 Jbeta primers. Profiling relied on immunoSEQ multiplex PCR, and the TCRdb table lists in-frame clones only, not all of them. The table lists 150,000 or so clones, approximately 80% of them singletons. The CDR3 length is 18 residues. The V end lost 1 base, the J end lost 2 bases, and 17 bases lay between the germline ends. The germline gives CDR1 SGHTA, CDR2 FQGTGA. Specimen: PBMCs. The sequence came from a woman under 30 in good health and CMV-seronegative. The J gene is TRBJ2-2, the V gene TRBV7-3, with D perhaps matching TRBD1 (6 bases). The CDR3 is CASSLIPPGATNTGELFF. CDR3 nucleotide sequence: TGTGCCAGCAGCTTAATCCCTCCAGGGGCTACAAACACCGGGGAGCTGTTTTTT.